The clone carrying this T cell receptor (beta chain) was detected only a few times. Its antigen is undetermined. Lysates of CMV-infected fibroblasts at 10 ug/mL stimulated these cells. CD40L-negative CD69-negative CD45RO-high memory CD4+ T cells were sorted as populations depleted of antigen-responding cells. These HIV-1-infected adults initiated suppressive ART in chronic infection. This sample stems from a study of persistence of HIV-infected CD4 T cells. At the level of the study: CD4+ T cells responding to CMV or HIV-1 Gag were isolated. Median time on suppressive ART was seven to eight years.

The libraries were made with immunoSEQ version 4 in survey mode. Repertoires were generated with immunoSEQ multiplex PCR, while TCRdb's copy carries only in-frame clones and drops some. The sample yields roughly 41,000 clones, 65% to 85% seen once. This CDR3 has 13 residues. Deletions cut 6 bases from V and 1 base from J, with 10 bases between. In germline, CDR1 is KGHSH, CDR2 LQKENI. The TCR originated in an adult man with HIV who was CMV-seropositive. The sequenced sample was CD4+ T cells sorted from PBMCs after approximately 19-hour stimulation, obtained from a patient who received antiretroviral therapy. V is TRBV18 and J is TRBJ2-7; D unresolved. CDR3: CASSRQDSYEQYF. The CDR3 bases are TGTGCCAGCTCGCGGCAGGATTCCTACGAGCAGTACTTC. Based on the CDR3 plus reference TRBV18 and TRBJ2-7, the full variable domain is NAGVMQNPRHLVRRRGQEARLRCSPMKGHSHVYWYRQLPEEGLKFMVYLQKENIIDESGMPKERFSAEFPKEGPSILRIQQVVRGDSAAYFCASSRQDSYEQYFGPGTRLTVT.